This T cell receptor (beta chain) comes out of a study of control samples from healthy donors and cancer patients. The table came from immunoSEQ multiplex PCR; TCRdb's copy has only in-frame clones and leaves some out. This sample has some 79,000 clones; roughly 87% occur once, and the top ten carry under 4.5%. CDR3 length equals 16 residues. CDR1 is SGHDT, CDR2 YYEEEE, per germline. V lost 2 bases to trimming and J lost 2 bases; unmatched junction nucleotides: 5. Sequencing was carried out using blood. This TCR was sampled from a woman aged 50 to 65 in good health. The chain joins TRBV5-6 to TRBJ2-5; 11 bases line up with TRBD2. The CDR3 nucleotides read TGTGCCAGCAGCTTAGGACTAGCGGGCCCTCAAGAGACCCAGTACTTC. This encodes CASSLGLAGPQETQYF.